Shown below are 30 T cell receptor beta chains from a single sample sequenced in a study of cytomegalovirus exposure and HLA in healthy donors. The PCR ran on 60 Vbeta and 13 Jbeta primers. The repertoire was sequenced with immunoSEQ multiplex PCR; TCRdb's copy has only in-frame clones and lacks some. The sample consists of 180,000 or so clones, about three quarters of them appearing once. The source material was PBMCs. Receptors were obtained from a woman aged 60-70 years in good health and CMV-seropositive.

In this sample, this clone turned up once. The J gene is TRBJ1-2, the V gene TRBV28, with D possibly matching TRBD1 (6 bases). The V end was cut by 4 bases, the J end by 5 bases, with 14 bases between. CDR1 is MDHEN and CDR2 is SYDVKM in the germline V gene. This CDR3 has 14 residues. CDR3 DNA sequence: TGTGCCAGCAGTTCCCGGCCTCAGGGGTATGGCTACACCTTC. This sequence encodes CASSSRPQGYGYTF.

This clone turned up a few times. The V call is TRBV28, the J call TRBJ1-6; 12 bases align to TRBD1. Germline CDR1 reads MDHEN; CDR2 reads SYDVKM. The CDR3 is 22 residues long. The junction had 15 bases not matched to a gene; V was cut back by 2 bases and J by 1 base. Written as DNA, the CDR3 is TGTGCCAGCAGTTTAAGCTTCTTTTTAGGGACAGGGGGCGCGTCCTATAATTCACCCCTCCACTTT. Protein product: CASSLSFFLGTGGASYNSPLHF. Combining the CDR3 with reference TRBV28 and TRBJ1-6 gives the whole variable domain DVKVTQSSRYLVKRTGEKVFLECVQDMDHENMFWYRQDPGLGLRLIYFSYDVKMKEKGDIPEGYSVSREKKERFSLILESASTNQTSMYLCASSLSFFLGTGGASYNSPLHFGNGTRLTVT.

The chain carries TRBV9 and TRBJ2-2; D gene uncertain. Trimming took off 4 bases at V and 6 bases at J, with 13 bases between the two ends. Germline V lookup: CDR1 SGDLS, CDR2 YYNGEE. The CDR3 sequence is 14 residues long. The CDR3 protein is CASSPLSVSGELFF. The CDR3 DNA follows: TGTGCCAGCAGCCCTTTATCTGTCTCCGGGGAGCTGTTTTTT.

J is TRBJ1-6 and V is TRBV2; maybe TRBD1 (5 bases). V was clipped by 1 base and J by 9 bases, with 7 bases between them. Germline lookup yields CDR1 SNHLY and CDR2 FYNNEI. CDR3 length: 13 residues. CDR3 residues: CASSEVRGSPLHF. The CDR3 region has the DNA TGTGCCAGCAGTGAAGTTAGGGGTTCACCCCTCCACTTT.

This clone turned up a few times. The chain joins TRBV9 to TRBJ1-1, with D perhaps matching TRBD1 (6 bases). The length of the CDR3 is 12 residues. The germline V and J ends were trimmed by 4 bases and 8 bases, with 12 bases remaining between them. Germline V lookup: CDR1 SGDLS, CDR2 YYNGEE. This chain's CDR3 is CASSSVRGEAFF. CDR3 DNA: TGTGCCAGCAGCTCAGTCAGGGGAGAAGCTTTCTTT.

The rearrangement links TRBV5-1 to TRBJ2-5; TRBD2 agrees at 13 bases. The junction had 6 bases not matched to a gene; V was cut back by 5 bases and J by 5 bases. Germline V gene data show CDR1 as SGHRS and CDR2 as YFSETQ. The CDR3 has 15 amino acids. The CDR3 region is CASRLGLAGVETQYF. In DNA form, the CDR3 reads TGCGCCAGCAGACTCGGACTAGCGGGGGTGGAGACCCAGTACTTC.

DNA for the CDR3: TGTGCCAGCAGCCTACAGGGAAGCTCCTATAATTCACCCCTCCACTTT. Encoded protein: CASSLQGSSYNSPLHF. This chain links TRBV2 with TRBJ1-6; perhaps TRBD1 as D (6 bases). Trimming removed 6 bases from V and 0 bases from J, with 12 bases in between. Germline CDR1 and CDR2: SNHLY and FYNNEI. This CDR3 has 16 residues.

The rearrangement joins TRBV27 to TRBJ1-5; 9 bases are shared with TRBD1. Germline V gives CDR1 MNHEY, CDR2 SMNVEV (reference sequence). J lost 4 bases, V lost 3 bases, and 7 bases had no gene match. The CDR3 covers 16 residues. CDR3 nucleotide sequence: TGTGCCAGCAGTTTCGAGGGACAGGGCCGTAATCAGCCCCAGCATTTT. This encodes CASSFEGQGRNQPQHF.

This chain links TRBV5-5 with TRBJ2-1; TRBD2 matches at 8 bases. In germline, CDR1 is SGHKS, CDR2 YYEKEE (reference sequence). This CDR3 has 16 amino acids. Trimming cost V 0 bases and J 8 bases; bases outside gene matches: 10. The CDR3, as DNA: TGTGCCAGCAGCTTGGGAGTGCGAGCGGGAGATTATGAGCAGTTCTTC. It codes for CASSLGVRAGDYEQFF.

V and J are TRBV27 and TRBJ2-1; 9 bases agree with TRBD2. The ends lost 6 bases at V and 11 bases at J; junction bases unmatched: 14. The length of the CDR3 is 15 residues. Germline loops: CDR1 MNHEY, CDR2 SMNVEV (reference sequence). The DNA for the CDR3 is TGTGCCAGCAGGGGGGCGGGAGGGCTGCGTCTGAAGCAGTTCTTC. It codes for CASRGAGGLRLKQFF.

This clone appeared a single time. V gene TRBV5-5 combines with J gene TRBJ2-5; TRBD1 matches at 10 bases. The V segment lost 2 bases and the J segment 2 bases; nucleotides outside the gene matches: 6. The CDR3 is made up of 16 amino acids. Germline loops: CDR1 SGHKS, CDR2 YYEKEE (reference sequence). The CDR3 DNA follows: TGTGCCAGCAGCTTCCGCCGGGACAGGGGACAAGAGACCCAGTACTTC. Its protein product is CASSFRRDRGQETQYF. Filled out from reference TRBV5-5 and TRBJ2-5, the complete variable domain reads DAGVTQSPTHLIKTRGQQVTLRCSPISGHKSVSWYQQVLGQGPQFIFQYYEKEERGRGNFPDRFSARQFPNYSSELNVNALLLGDSALYLCASSFRRDRGQETQYFGPGTRLLVL.

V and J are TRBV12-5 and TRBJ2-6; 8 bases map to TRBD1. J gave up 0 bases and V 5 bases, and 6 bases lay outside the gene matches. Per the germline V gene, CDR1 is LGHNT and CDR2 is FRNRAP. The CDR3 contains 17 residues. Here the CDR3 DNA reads TGTGCTAGTGGTCCCGGGACAGGCGGCTCTGGGGCCAACGTCCTGACTTTC. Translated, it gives CASGPGTGGSGANVLTF.

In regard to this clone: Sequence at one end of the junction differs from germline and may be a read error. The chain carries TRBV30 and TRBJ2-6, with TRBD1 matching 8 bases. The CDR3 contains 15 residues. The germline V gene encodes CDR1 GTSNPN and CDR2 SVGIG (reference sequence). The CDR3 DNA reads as TGTGCCTGGAGTGAGCAGGGGGCTGGGGCCAACGGCCTGACTTTC. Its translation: CAWSEQGAGANGLTF.

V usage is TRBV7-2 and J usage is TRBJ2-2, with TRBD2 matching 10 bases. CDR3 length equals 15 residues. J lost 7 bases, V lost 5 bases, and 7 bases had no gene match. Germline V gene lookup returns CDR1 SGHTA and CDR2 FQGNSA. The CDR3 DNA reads TGTGCCAGCAGCCTGACCACTAGCGGGAACGGGGAGCTGTTTTTT. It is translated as CASSLTTSGNGELFF. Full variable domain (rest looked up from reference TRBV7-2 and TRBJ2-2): GAGVSQSPSNKVTEKGKDVELRCDPISGHTALYWYRQSLGQGLEFLIYFQGNSAPDKSGLPSDRFSAERTGGSVSTLTIQRTQQEDSAVYLCASSLTTSGNGELFFGEGSRLTVL.

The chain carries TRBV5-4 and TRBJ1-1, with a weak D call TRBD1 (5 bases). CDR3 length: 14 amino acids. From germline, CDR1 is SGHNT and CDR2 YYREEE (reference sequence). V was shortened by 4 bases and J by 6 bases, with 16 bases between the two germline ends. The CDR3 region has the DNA TGTGCCAGCAGCCCAGAGGGGAGGGCCCCTGAAGCTTTCTTT. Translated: CASSPEGRAPEAFF. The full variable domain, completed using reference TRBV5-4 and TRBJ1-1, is ETGVTQSPTHLIKTRGQQVTLRCSSQSGHNTVSWYQQALGQGPQFIFQYYREEENGRGNFPPRFSGLQFPNYSSELNVNALELDDSALYLCASSPEGRAPEAFFGQGTRLTVV.

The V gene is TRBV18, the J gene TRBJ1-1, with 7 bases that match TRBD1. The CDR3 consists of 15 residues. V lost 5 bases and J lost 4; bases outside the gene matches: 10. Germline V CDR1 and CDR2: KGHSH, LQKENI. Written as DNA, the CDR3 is TGTGCCAGCTCAGAAGAACAGGGGAGGTTCACTGAAGCTTTCTTT. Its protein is CASSEEQGRFTEAFF.

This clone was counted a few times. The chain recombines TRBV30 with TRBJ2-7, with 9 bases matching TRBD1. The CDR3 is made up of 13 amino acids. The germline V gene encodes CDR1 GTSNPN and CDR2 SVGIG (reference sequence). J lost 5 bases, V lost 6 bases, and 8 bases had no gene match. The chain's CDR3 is CACLGTGSDEQYF. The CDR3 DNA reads TGTGCCTGCCTTGGGACAGGGTCTGACGAGCAGTACTTC.

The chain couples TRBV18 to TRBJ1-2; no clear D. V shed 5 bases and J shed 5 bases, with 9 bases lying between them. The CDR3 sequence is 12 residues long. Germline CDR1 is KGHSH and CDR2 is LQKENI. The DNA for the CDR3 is TGTGCCAGCTCAAGCTCGGTTTATGGCTACACCTTC. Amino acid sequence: CASSSSVYGYTF.

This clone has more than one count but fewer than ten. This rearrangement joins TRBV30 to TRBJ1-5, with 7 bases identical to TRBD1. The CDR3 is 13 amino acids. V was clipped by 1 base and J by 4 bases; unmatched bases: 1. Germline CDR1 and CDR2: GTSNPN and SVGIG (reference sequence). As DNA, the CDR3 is TGTGCCTGGAGTGCGGGACAGAATCAGCCCCAGCATTTT. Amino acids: CAWSAGQNQPQHF.

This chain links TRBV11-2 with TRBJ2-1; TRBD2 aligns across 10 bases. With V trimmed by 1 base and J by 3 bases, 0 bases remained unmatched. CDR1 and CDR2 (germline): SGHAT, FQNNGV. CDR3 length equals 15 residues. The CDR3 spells CASSLGTSGYNEQFF. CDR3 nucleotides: TGTGCCAGCAGCTTAGGGACTAGCGGCTACAATGAGCAGTTCTTC.

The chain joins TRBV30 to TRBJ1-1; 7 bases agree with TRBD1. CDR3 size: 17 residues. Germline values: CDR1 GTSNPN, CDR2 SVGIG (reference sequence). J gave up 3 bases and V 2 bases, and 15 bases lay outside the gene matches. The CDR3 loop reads CAWSPRATGRQDTEAFF. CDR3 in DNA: TGTGCCTGGAGTCCAAGAGCGACAGGGAGGCAGGACACTGAAGCTTTCTTT.

CDR3 sequence (DNA): TGTGCCAGTAGTATAGAAGGGGGAAAACTGTTTTTT. Protein product: CASSIEGGKLFF. The J gene is TRBJ1-4, the V gene TRBV19, with a weak D call TRBD1 (6 bases). Trimming shortened V by 0 bases and J by 10 bases, and 6 bases separated the two germline ends. The CDR3 sequence is 12 residues long. Germline V gene sequence: CDR1 LNHDA, CDR2 SQIVND (reference sequence).

In DNA form, the CDR3 reads TGCGCCAGTAAAACCCCAGGGACAGTAGCCGGGGAGCTGTTTTTT. Residues: CASKTPGTVAGELFF. The gene calls are TRBV5-1 and TRBJ2-2; 7 bases align to TRBD1. CDR1 is SGHRS and CDR2 is YFSETQ in the germline V gene. Trimming cost V 8 bases and J 6 bases; bases outside gene matches: 13. The CDR3 covers 15 residues.

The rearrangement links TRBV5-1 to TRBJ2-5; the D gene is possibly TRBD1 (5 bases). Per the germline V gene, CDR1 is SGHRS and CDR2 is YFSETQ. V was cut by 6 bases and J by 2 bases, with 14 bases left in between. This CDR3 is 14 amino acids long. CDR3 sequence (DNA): TGCGCCAGCACCCTAGGAAGGGGTCAAGAGACCCAGTACTTC. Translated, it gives CASTLGRGQETQYF.

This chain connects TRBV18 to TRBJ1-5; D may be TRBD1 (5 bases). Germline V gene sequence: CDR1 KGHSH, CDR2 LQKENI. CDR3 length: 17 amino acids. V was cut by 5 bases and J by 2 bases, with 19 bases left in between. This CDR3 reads CASSRQGQGKGNQPQHF. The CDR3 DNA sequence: TGTGCCAGCTCAAGGCAAGGGCAGGGTAAGGGCAATCAGCCCCAGCATTTT.

The CDR3 DNA reads TGTGCCAGCAGCGTCCTTACCGGGAGCCTTGGGACTGAAGCTTTCTTT. Translated, it gives CASSVLTGSLGTEAFF. The chain employs TRBV9 and TRBJ1-1; D call uncertain. CDR1 is SGDLS and CDR2 is YYNGEE in the germline V gene. Trimming pared 2 bases from V and 5 bases from J, leaving 19 bases between. CDR3 size: 16 residues.

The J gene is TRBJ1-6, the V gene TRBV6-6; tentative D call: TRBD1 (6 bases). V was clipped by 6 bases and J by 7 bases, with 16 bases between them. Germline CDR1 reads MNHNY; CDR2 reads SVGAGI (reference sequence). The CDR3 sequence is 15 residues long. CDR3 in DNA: TGTGCCAGCAGAGTGGAAAGGACAGAAAATTCACCCCTCCACTTT. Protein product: CASRVERTENSPLHF.

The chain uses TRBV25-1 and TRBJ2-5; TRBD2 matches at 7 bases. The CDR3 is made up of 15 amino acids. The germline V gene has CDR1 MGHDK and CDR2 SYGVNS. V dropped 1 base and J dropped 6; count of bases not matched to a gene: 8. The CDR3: CASSELRGGVKTQYF. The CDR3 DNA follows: TGTGCCAGCAGTGAATTGAGGGGAGGGGTGAAGACCCAGTACTTC.

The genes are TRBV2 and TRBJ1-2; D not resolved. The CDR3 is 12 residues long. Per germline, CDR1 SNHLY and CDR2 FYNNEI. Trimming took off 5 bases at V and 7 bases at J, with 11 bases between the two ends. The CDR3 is CASSYVGAGYTF. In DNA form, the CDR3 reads TGTGCCAGCAGTTACGTAGGAGCTGGCTACACCTTC. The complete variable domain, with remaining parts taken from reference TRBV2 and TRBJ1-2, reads EPEVTQTPSHQVTQMGQEVILRCVPISNHLYFYWYRQILGQKVEFLVSFYNNEISEKSEIFDDQFSVERPDGSNFTLKIRSTKLEDSAMYFCASSYVGAGYTFGSGTRLTVV.

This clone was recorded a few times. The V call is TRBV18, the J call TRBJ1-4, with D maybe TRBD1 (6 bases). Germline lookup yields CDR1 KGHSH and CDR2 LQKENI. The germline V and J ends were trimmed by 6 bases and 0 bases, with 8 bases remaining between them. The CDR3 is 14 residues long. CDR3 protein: CASSKGATNEKLFF. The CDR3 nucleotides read TGTGCCAGCTCTAAGGGGGCAACTAATGAAAAACTGTTTTTT.